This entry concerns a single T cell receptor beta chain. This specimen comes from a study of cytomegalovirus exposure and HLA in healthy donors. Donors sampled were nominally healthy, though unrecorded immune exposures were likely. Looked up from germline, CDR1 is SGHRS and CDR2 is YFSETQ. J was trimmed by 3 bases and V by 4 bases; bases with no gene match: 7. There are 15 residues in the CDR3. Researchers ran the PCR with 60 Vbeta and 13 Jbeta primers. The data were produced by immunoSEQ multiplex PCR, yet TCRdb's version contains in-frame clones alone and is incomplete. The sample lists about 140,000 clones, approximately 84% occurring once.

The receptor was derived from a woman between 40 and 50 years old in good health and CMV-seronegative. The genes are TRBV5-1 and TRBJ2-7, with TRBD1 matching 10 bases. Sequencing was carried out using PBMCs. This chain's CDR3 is CASSERQGALYEQYF. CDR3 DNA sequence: TGCGCCAGCAGCGAACGACAGGGGGCCCTCTACGAGCAGTACTTC.